This T cell receptor beta chain was captured in a study of blood T cell repertoires in COVID-19. About the study: Acute-phase and convalescent COVID-19 samples originated in the United States, Italy and Spain. T cells, B-cell-depleted T cells, or PBMCs supplied cDNA or gDNA.

How the authors handled the data: Amplification of reference gene primers was used by the study to estimate nucleated cell counts. The method was immunoSEQ multiplex PCR; TCRdb's version includes in-frame clones alone and lacks a portion of them. V, J and clone size derive from that table, while D and trimming were established from the DNA sequence. The sample has 250,000 to 300,000 clones; around 90% are singletons. Recovered status applied to Cohort 3 donors who had two consecutive negative PCRs. It also applied to those with clearance or with symptom resolution. The CDR3 consists of 20 residues. Germline V gene lookup returns CDR1 SGHVS and CDR2 FQNEAQ. Trimming cost V 3 bases and J 3 bases, with 29 bases left between them.

The sequenced material came from PBMCs or T cells enriched from blood (not recorded which). This TCR was recovered from a woman in her twenties or thirties who had recovered from COVID-19. The rearrangement links TRBV7-8 to TRBJ1-2; perhaps TRBD1 as D (6 bases). In DNA form, the CDR3 reads TGTGCCAGCAGCTTTCCCGTTGGGCGCGACCGGGACACAAACTACTATGGCTACACCTTC. Translation gives CASSFPVGRDRDTNYYGYTF.